The 30 T cell receptor beta chains in this list originate from one sample, sequenced in a study of blood T cell repertoires in COVID-19. Only in-frame clones appear in the TCRdb table, and some are missing; sequencing was by immunoSEQ multiplex PCR. The sample lists fewer than 65,000 clones; roughly 87% were seen once. Sequencing was done on a sample of peripheral blood. The receptors were sampled from a man aged 55 to 70 with acute or convalescent COVID-19.

The chain links TRBV28 to TRBJ1-6; no reliable D call. CDR3 length: 14 residues. Germline V gene lookup returns CDR1 MDHEN and CDR2 SYDVKM. The V end was cut by 3 bases, the J end by 6 bases, with 9 bases between. The CDR3 protein is CASSFLGLNSPLHF. The CDR3 DNA is TGTGCCAGCAGTTTCCTGGGCCTTAATTCACCCCTCCACTTT.

This clone was counted once. This chain links TRBV10-3 with TRBJ1-4, with D hard to call. The germline gives CDR1 ENHRY, CDR2 SYGVKD. This CDR3 has 13 residues. V was cut by 7 bases and J by 5 bases, with 11 bases left in between. The CDR3 region has the DNA TGTGCCATCAAGGGAGTAGAGAATGAAAAACTGTTTTTT. Amino acids: CAIKGVENEKLFF.

The chain joins TRBV11-2 to TRBJ2-2, with 7 bases that match TRBD1. Trimming at V came to 5 bases and at J to 3 bases, leaving 3 bases not matched to a gene. Germline CDR1 is SGHAT and CDR2 is FQNNGV. CDR3 length: 14 amino acids. Here the CDR3 reads CASSLTGYTGELFF. The CDR3 nucleotides are TGTGCCAGCAGCCTGACAGGGTACACCGGGGAGCTGTTTTTT.

The table lists this clone with a count of one. V is TRBV5-1 and J is TRBJ1-3, with TRBD1 matching 8 bases. Germline CDR1 and CDR2: SGHRS and YFSETQ. The CDR3 length is 16 residues. V gave up 4 bases and J gave up 0 bases; unmatched junction bases: 6. CDR3 protein: CASSRDRPSSGNTIYF. CDR3 sequence (DNA): TGCGCCAGCAGCAGGGACAGGCCAAGCTCTGGAAACACCATATATTTT.

The chain couples TRBV24-1 to TRBJ1-2; 10 bases align to TRBD1. Losses at the gene ends were 0 bases for V and 3 bases for J; bases not matched to a gene: 15. The length of the CDR3 is 20 residues. Looked up from germline, CDR1 is KGHDR and CDR2 is SFDVKD. In DNA form, the CDR3 reads TGTGCCACCAGTGATTTGGGGAATCGGGACAGGGGAGTGGTTTACTATGGCTACACCTTC. It yields the protein CATSDLGNRDRGVVYYGYTF.

V usage is TRBV19 and J usage is TRBJ1-1; the match to TRBD1 covers 7 bases. CDR1 is LNHDA, CDR2 SQIVND, per germline (reference sequence). The CDR3 contains 15 residues. The V gene end was trimmed by 5 bases and the J gene end by 0 bases; junction bases not matched to a gene: 6. Here the CDR3 reads CASSYRTGMNTEAFF. The CDR3, as DNA: TGTGCCAGTAGTTACCGGACAGGCATGAACACTGAAGCTTTCTTT.

This CDR3 is CASSPLAGGLGNEQFF. CDR3 DNA: TGTGCCAGCAGTCCTCTAGCGGGGGGGTTGGGGAATGAGCAGTTCTTC. V and J are TRBV2 and TRBJ2-1, with 12 bases fitting TRBD2. CDR3 length equals 16 residues. After removal of 5 bases from V and 7 bases from J, the junction contained 9 bases not matched to a gene. From germline, CDR1 is SNHLY and CDR2 FYNNEI.

V usage is TRBV20-1 and J usage is TRBJ2-1, with 10 bases identical to TRBD2. This CDR3 is built from 12 residues. CDR1 and CDR2 (germline): DFQATT, SNEGSKA (reference sequence). J gave up 8 bases and V 3 bases, and 1 base lay outside the gene matches. CDR3 bases: TGCAGTGCTAGTGGACTAGCGGATGAGCAGTTCTTC. It encodes CSASGLADEQFF.

The J gene is TRBJ2-3, the V gene TRBV6-5; TRBD1 agrees at 8 bases. The CDR3 runs 16 residues. From germline, CDR1 is MNHEY and CDR2 SVGAGI. Trimming at V came to 2 bases and at J to 3 bases, leaving 7 bases not matched to a gene. CDR3 region: CASSYPGQVGTDTQYF. The CDR3 nucleotides read TGTGCCAGCAGTTACCCGGGACAGGTCGGTACAGATACGCAGTATTTT.

V gene TRBV7-9 combines with J gene TRBJ1-2, with D maybe TRBD1 (5 bases). Germline V lookup: CDR1 SEHNR, CDR2 FQNEAQ (reference sequence). This CDR3 is 14 amino acids long. Deletions cut 1 base from V and 0 bases from J, with 6 bases between. In nucleotides, the CDR3 is TGTGCCAGCAGCTTAGGACAGACTAACTATGGCTACACCTTC. This gives the protein CASSLGQTNYGYTF.

The genes are TRBV4-1 and TRBJ2-5; D is undetermined. This CDR3 is 12 amino acids long. V was trimmed by 4 bases and J by 3 bases, leaving 6 bases between them. Germline CDR1 reads MGHRA; CDR2 reads YSYEKL. The CDR3 DNA reads as TGCGCCAGCAGCCGAACTGAAGAGACCCAGTACTTC. This codes for CASSRTEETQYF.

V usage is TRBV12-5 and J usage is TRBJ1-1; the D gene is possibly TRBD1 (6 bases). CDR1 and CDR2 (germline): LGHNT, FRNRAP. CDR3 length: 16 amino acids. With 2 bases removed from V and 1 base from J, the gap between germline ends came to 14 bases. The CDR3: CASGLFMGAENTEAFF. Here the CDR3 DNA reads TGTGCTAGTGGTTTGTTTATGGGGGCGGAGAACACTGAAGCTTTCTTT.

The rearrangement joins TRBV18 to TRBJ1-5; 8 bases line up with TRBD1. This CDR3 has 14 residues. CDR1 and CDR2 (germline): KGHSH, LQKENI. Trimming at V came to 3 bases and at J to 8 bases, leaving 6 bases not matched to a gene. CDR3 coding DNA: TGTGCCAGCTCACCGTACAGGGGGGAGGAGCCCCAGCATTTT. It yields the protein CASSPYRGEEPQHF.

The rearrangement links TRBV7-2 to TRBJ2-7; D remains unclear. V was shortened by 2 bases and J by 2 bases, with 13 bases between the two germline ends. The CDR3 sequence is 15 residues long. Per the germline V gene, CDR1 is SGHTA and CDR2 is FQGNSA. The CDR3 here is CASSLLAPTPYEQYF. In DNA form, the CDR3 reads TGTGCCAGCAGCTTATTGGCCCCCACCCCCTACGAGCAGTACTTC.

The count of this clone is one. The chain combines TRBV19 with TRBJ1-1; weak D call: TRBD1 (5 bases). The germline gives CDR1 LNHDA, CDR2 SQIVND (reference sequence). The CDR3 extends over 14 amino acids. V was shortened by 7 bases and J by 4 bases, with 16 bases between the two germline ends. As DNA, the CDR3 is TGTGCCAGTATCCCCAGGGCAGACTTCACTGAAGCTTTCTTT. Translated: CASIPRADFTEAFF.

This rearrangement joins TRBV6-1 to TRBJ2-5, with D perhaps TRBD2 (5 bases). Looked up from germline, CDR1 is MNHNS and CDR2 is SASEGT. The CDR3 is 13 amino acids. Trimming took 2 bases from V and 4 from J, leaving 8 bases between them. The CDR3: CASSEMRAETQYF. As DNA, the CDR3 is TGTGCCAGCAGTGAAATGAGGGCAGAGACCCAGTACTTC.

The chain couples TRBV5-1 to TRBJ2-4; 14 nucleotides agree with TRBD2. V shed 4 bases and J 2 bases; nucleotides not matched to a gene: 5. Germline-derived CDR1 and CDR2 are SGHRS and YFSETQ. CDR3 length equals 17 residues. This chain's CDR3 is CASSPTSGGGTKNIQYF. DNA of the CDR3: TGCGCCAGCAGCCCGACTAGCGGGGGGGGAACCAAAAACATTCAGTACTTC.

V usage is TRBV30 and J usage is TRBJ2-3; 9 nucleotides align to TRBD1. The CDR3 has 15 amino acids. Germline lookup yields CDR1 GTSNPN and CDR2 SVGIG (reference sequence). Unmatched junction bases numbered 5, after V lost 0 bases and J lost 4 bases. CDR3 residues: CAWSVWDRDADTQYF. The CDR3 DNA reads as TGTGCCTGGAGTGTATGGGACAGGGATGCAGATACGCAGTATTTT.

The V call is TRBV9, the J call TRBJ1-1; weak D call: TRBD1 (6 bases). The V end lost 0 bases, the J end lost 10 bases, and 13 bases lay between the germline ends. In germline, CDR1 is SGDLS, CDR2 YYNGEE. This CDR3 is built from 13 residues. CDR3 sequence (DNA): TGTGCCAGCAGCGTAGACGACAGGACCCCAGCTTTCTTT. Translated: CASSVDDRTPAFF.

This chain joins TRBV2 and TRBJ1-3; D gene uncertain. Trimming removed 6 bases at V and 4 bases at J, with 7 bases between. Germline assignment: CDR1 SNHLY and CDR2 FYNNEI. The CDR3 length is 12 residues. CDR3 region: CASRNQGNTIYF. The DNA for the CDR3 is TGTGCCAGCAGGAACCAGGGAAACACCATATATTTT.

V usage is TRBV7-8 and J usage is TRBJ1-6; 7 nucleotides match TRBD1. Germline V lookup: CDR1 SGHVS, CDR2 FQNEAQ. There are 17 residues in the CDR3. Trimming removed 2 bases from V and 0 bases from J; junction bases left unmatched: 4. CDR3 sequence: CASSLRAGGSYNSPLHF. CDR3 in DNA: TGTGCCAGCAGCTTACGGGCAGGGGGCTCCTATAATTCACCCCTCCACTTT. Together with reference TRBV7-8 and TRBJ1-6, the CDR3 gives the full variable domain: GAGVSQSPRYKVAKRGQDVALRCDPISGHVSLFWYQQALGQGPEFLTYFQNEAQLDKSGLPSDRFFAERPEGSVSTLKIQRTQQEDSAVYLCASSLRAGGSYNSPLHFGNGTRLTVT.

The chain combines TRBV30 with TRBJ2-1; the match to TRBD1 covers 7 bases. CDR1 and CDR2 from the germline V gene are GTSNPN and SVGIG (reference sequence). The CDR3 is 12 amino acids. The V segment lost 3 bases and the J segment 8 bases; nucleotides outside the gene matches: 4. CDR3 in DNA: TGTGCCTGGAGCACTAGGGGGCATGAGCAGTTCTTC. Its translation: CAWSTRGHEQFF.

V is TRBV6-6 and J is TRBJ1-1, with a tentative D call TRBD1 (5 bases). V lost 4 bases and J lost 0, with 12 bases in between. The length of the CDR3 is 15 residues. Germline assignment: CDR1 MNHNY and CDR2 SVGAGI (reference sequence). The CDR3 bases are TGTGCCAGCAGTTTGCCAGGGTTCATGAACACTGAAGCTTTCTTT. Protein product: CASSLPGFMNTEAFF.

The V and J genes are TRBV5-1 and TRBJ1-2; tentative D call: TRBD1 (6 bases). Between the trimmed V and J ends, which lost 0 bases and 5 bases, there was a span of 11 bases. The CDR3 contains 14 residues. In germline, CDR1 is SGHRS, CDR2 YFSETQ. The CDR3 here is CASSLAPGQYGYTF. The DNA of the CDR3 is TGCGCCAGCAGCTTGGCCCCTGGACAGTATGGCTACACCTTC. The entire variable domain, with the rest obtained from reference TRBV5-1 and TRBJ1-2, is as follows: KAGVTQTPRYLIKTRGQQVTLSCSPISGHRSVSWYQQTPGQGLQFLFEYFSETQRNKGNFPGRFSGRQFSNSRSEMNVSTLELGDSALYLCASSLAPGQYGYTFGSGTRLTVV.

The chain carries TRBV6-5 and TRBJ2-3; maybe TRBD2 (7 bases). This CDR3 is built from 14 residues. Germline-derived CDR1 and CDR2 are MNHEY and SVGAGI. The V end lost 10 bases, the J end lost 3 bases, and 17 bases lay between the germline ends. The CDR3 nucleotides read TGTGCCATAGCCTCAAGGGGGGGGACAGATACGCAGTATTTT. Its protein is CAIASRGGTDTQYF.

The chain uses TRBV23-1 and TRBJ2-7, with D possibly being TRBD1 (7 bases). TRBV23-1 is marked as an open reading frame, function uncertain. This CDR3 has 15 amino acids. The V and J ends lost 3 bases and 2 bases respectively, with 14 bases between them. The CDR3 is CASSHGGDRTYEQYF. The CDR3 coding sequence is TGCGCCAGCAGTCACGGAGGGGACAGAACCTACGAGCAGTACTTC.

The CDR3 region has the DNA TGCGCCAGCAGCCGAGGGGCGGGGAACCACAATGAGCAGTTCTTC. Its protein is CASSRGAGNHNEQFF. V usage is TRBV5-1 and J usage is TRBJ2-1; possibly TRBD2 for D (6 bases). Germline V CDR1 and CDR2: SGHRS, YFSETQ. The CDR3 runs to 15 residues. V lost 4 bases and J lost 5, with 16 bases in between.

The V call is TRBV21-1, the J call TRBJ2-3; TRBD1, the D gene given by the table, was not confirmed from the DNA. TRBV21-1 is assigned pseudogene status. The CDR3 has 16 amino acids. In nucleotides, the CDR3 is TGTGCCAGCAGCAAGCAGACAGGGGAAAGGACAGATACGCAGTATTTT. Translation gives CASSKQTGERTDTQYF.

The chain recombines TRBV18 with TRBJ2-7; 7 nucleotides align to TRBD1. Germline CDR1 is KGHSH and CDR2 is LQKENI. The CDR3 has 14 amino acids. Trimming removed 11 bases from V and 3 bases from J; junction bases left unmatched: 13. The CDR3 here is CAGSSQGQSYEQYF. The CDR3 DNA sequence: TGTGCCGGTTCCTCCCAGGGACAGAGCTACGAGCAGTACTTC.

The V and J genes are TRBV11-2 and TRBJ1-1, with D unclear. Germline V CDR1 and CDR2: SGHAT, FQNNGV. Trimming cost V 0 bases and J 3 bases, with 17 bases left between them. This CDR3 has 17 amino acids. As DNA, the CDR3 is TGTGCCAGCAGCTTAGAACCGGGCCTTACGGGGTACACTGAAGCTTTCTTT. As protein: CASSLEPGLTGYTEAFF.